This T cell receptor beta chain was captured in a study of T cells in Graves' hyperthyroidism and ophthalmopathy (dated by TCRdb to about 2019). As for the study more broadly: Peripheral blood samples were taken at the time of initial diagnosis, prior to any treatment. A discovery cohort of about a hundred patients, about 40 with Graves' ophthalmopathy and approximately 57 with stable Graves' hyperthyroidism, was used to find distinguishing TCR V-J signatures. An independent validation cohort of under 20 hyperthyroidism patients and over 15 patients who later progressed to ophthalmopathy tested prospective prediction of ophthalmopathy. The 100 discovery patients were divided at random into training and test sets in a 7:3 ratio. In six Graves' hyperthyroidism patients, the study also compared T-cell repertoires from thyroid tissue with T-cell repertoires from blood. After sampling, hyperthyroidism patients received methimazole starting at 30 mg daily, and ophthalmopathy patients received high-dose intravenous methylprednisolone. The paper describes TCR Vbeta CDR3 sequencing of 130 to 150 peripheral blood samples, made up of approximately 40 ophthalmopathy patients, roughly 80 hyperthyroidism patients and 17 progressor patients. The research as a whole found: In validation, progression to ophthalmopathy was predicted by the model with roughly 69% sensitivity and roughly 76% specificity, a median of 6.5 months before onset. No statistical method was used to set the sample size in advance, and investigators knew the group allocation. A 13 V-J signature model separated ophthalmopathy from stable hyperthyroidism, with over 85% sensitivity and 81.08% specificity in cross-validation and 80%/75% in testing. Most expanded thyroid clonotypes (frequency above 0.001) were also detected in blood, suggesting blood repertoires may reflect thyroid immune responses.

The CDR3 holds 15 amino acids from the cysteine to the phenylalanine. Kept here is only the CDR3 DNA, which spans 45 bases and is read in frame from base 1. Via the germline V gene, CDR1 is SGHTA and CDR2 FQGNSA. Trimming removed 6 bases from V and 7 bases from J, leaving 18 bases between the germline ends. Amplification of TCR beta CDR3 regions was carried out from RNA transcripts. A first-round RT-PCR of the TCR CDR3 used the HTBI primer set with the Qiagen OneStep RT-PCR kit. Libraries were constructed in a second round of multiplex PCR, after which size selection and purification were performed. Paired-end sequencing of the libraries was performed with 100 bp reads on an Illumina HiSeq2000. The paper's data handling went like this. SOAPnuke was used to process the raw data, removing reads that contained adapters or uncalled bases, had a mean Phred below 15, or lacked an exact match to the constant primer or identifier. High-quality paired reads were merged with COPE v1.2.5, and unique nucleotide sequences were defined as clonotypes. Clonotypes were aligned to IMGT TRBV, TRBD and TRBJ reference segments using MiTCR v1.1. Only V-J combinations with frequency above 0.0001, covering roughly 99% of repertoires, were analysed. A TCS score was defined as the ratio of F50 (clonal expansion) to E x V (chaos), with BLOSUM62-based TCRdist applied between CDR3 peptides within each V-J. Welch's t-statistics and random forest reduced just over 500 V-J features to some 14, which were used in a naive Bayes classifier (R e1071). TCRdb handled the public reads itself, with Q25 trimming in fastp and clone calling in MiXCR, and kept productive beta chains. For every CDR3 protein sequence, its rows merge into one entry that carries the most common genes and DNA. The V and J calls here are based on TCRdb, not the publication. Present in this sample are around 500,000 distinct CDR3 sequences, around 15% of which were seen just once. The top ten constitute 25% to 30% of the sample.

Ophthalmopathy patients had moderately to severely active disease, with a Clinical Activity Score of 3 or more, a NOSPECS grade of 4 or more, and a disease duration of less than 3 months. Any patient with an uncontrolled infection, another autoimmune disease, pregnancy or lactation was excluded. Clinical symptoms, serum thyroxine and TRAb, thyroid ultrasound, and orbital computed tomography formed the basis for the diagnoses. Ficoll-Paque density gradient centrifugation was used to isolate PBMCs from approximately 11 ml of fresh peripheral blood. Total RNA was extracted with Trizol reagent, and quality was checked on an Agilent 2100 Bioanalyzer. Comments on this clonotype: Its binding antigen is unknown. No base-level quality is on record; no much larger clone is a single base apart.

The sequence was obtained from a woman aged 25 to 39 with Graves' ophthalmopathy. The chain employs TRBV7-2 and TRBJ1-4; TRBD1 is a possible D gene, resting on 6 matching bases. The sample taken for sequencing was blood. CDR3 loop: CASRPGQPGSEKLFF. The nucleotide sequence reads as follows: TGTGCCAGCAGACCAGGACAGCCCGGTAGTGAAAAACTGTTTTTT.